The 17 T cell receptor beta chains below all came from one sample that was sequenced in a study of PD-1 blockade in classical Hodgkin lymphoma. Regarding time point: cycle 4 day 1 (C4D1), after 5 to 7 weeks of nivolumab. Every single patient, without exception, relapsed after autologous stem cell transplantation, and brentuximab vedotin exposure varied. Profiled with immunoSEQ multiplex PCR; TCRdb holds only in-frame clones, not every one. This table has about 64,000 clones, about 90% appearing once. This material consisted of peripheral blood mononuclear cells (PBMCs), taken before the fourth cycle of nivolumab. These receptor sequences come from a human donor with classical Hodgkin lymphoma.

The V gene is TRBV6-5, the J gene TRBJ1-6; D gene ambiguous. The CDR3 extends over 13 amino acids. Germline V gene sequence: CDR1 MNHEY, CDR2 SVGAGI. V was shortened by 4 bases and J by 9 bases, with 10 bases between the two germline ends. In nucleotides, the CDR3 is TGTGCCAGCAGTTCGCGCCTTACTTCACCCCTCCACTTT. Translation: CASSSRLTSPLHF.

V usage is TRBV5-6 and J usage is TRBJ1-4; TRBD1 aligns across 8 bases. Germline V gene data show CDR1 as SGHDT and CDR2 as YYEEEE. This CDR3 comprises 14 residues. V dropped 4 bases and J dropped 8; count of bases not matched to a gene: 7. The CDR3 reads CASSPRGRQEKLFF. CDR3 nucleotide sequence: TGTGCCAGCAGCCCCAGGGGGCGGCAGGAAAAACTGTTTTTT. The full variable domain, in which reference TRBV5-6 and TRBJ1-4 provide the parts outside the CDR3, is DAGVTQSPTHLIKTRGQQVTLRCSPKSGHDTVSWYQQALGQGPQFIFQYYEEEERQRGNFPDRFSGHQFPNYSSELNVNALLLGDSALYLCASSPRGRQEKLFFGSGTQLSVL.

This clone is categorized as medium-sized. The J gene is TRBJ1-6, the V gene TRBV2, with no clear D. The CDR3 spans 13 residues. Germline CDR1 reads SNHLY; CDR2 reads FYNNEI. V gave up 6 bases and J gave up 9 bases, with 12 bases separating them. The CDR3 spells CASRATWTSPLHF. DNA for the CDR3: TGTGCCAGCAGGGCCACTTGGACTTCACCCCTCCACTTT.

The V and J genes are TRBV7-9 and TRBJ2-3; possible D gene TRBD2, 7 bases. V lost 1 base and J lost 4, with 9 bases in between. The CDR3 runs 14 residues. The germline gives CDR1 SEHNR, CDR2 FQNEAQ (reference sequence). The CDR3 loop reads CASSLDGGPDTQYF. The CDR3 coding sequence is TGTGCCAGCAGCTTAGACGGGGGGCCAGATACGCAGTATTTT.

The V and J genes are TRBV2 and TRBJ2-7; unclear D gene. The V and J ends lost 4 bases and 0 bases respectively, with 13 bases between them. The CDR3 totals 15 residues. Germline V lookup: CDR1 SNHLY, CDR2 FYNNEI. CDR3 sequence reads: CASSVVKFSSYEQYF. CDR3 sequence (DNA): TGTGCCAGCAGTGTTGTCAAATTTAGCTCCTACGAGCAGTACTTC.

About this clone: The sample holds other DNA sequences that translate to the same CDR3. The chain is built from TRBV4-2 and TRBJ2-7, with D perhaps matching TRBD2 (7 bases). Germline V gives CDR1 LGHNA, CDR2 YNFKEQ. CDR3 length equals 15 residues. Trimming took 1 base from V and 7 from J, leaving 17 bases between them. The CDR3 sequence is CASSQGGIGGREQYF. In DNA, the CDR3 is TGTGCCAGCAGCCAAGGGGGGATCGGGGGGCGGGAGCAGTACTTC.

This clone was observed at least ten times. The J gene is TRBJ1-1, the V gene TRBV19; D not certain. V was shortened by 7 bases and J by 1 base, with 7 bases between the two germline ends. The CDR3 runs 12 residues. Germline values: CDR1 LNHDA, CDR2 SQIVND (reference sequence). The CDR3 DNA follows: TGTGCCAGTACCCTTTCGAACACTGAAGCTTTCTTT. Amino acids: CASTLSNTEAFF.

The chain joins TRBV5-1 to TRBJ1-1; the D is unclear. The V gene lost 0 bases and the J gene lost 5 bases, with 2 bases spanning the gap. Germline V gives CDR1 SGHRS, CDR2 YFSETQ. This CDR3 contains 11 residues. The CDR3 loop is CASSLGTEAFF. CDR3 nucleotide sequence: TGCGCCAGCAGCTTGGGAACTGAAGCTTTCTTT.

The rearrangement uses TRBV5-4 and TRBJ2-7; D possibly corresponds to TRBD2 (6 bases). This CDR3 contains 13 residues. Looked up from germline, CDR1 is SGHNT and CDR2 is YYREEE (reference sequence). V was pared by 4 bases and J by 3 bases, with 11 bases between. The chain's CDR3 is CASSRWGDYEQYF. DNA for the CDR3: TGTGCCAGCAGCAGGTGGGGGGACTACGAGCAGTACTTC.

V is TRBV5-8 and J is TRBJ1-3, with 9 positions matching TRBD1. After removal of 4 bases from V and 3 bases from J, the junction contained 5 bases not matched to a gene. Per germline, CDR1 SGHTS and CDR2 YDEGEE. The CDR3 loop spans 15 amino acids. CDR3 nucleotide sequence: TGTGCCAGCAGCCTTACAGGGGGCGGTGGAAACACCATATATTTT. It yields the protein CASSLTGGGGNTIYF.

This rearrangement joins TRBV6-5 to TRBJ1-3; TRBD1 is a possible D gene (6 bases). This CDR3 is 15 amino acids long. V lost 3 bases, J lost 4 bases, and 13 bases lay in between. Germline CDR1 is MNHEY and CDR2 is SVGAGI. In nucleotides, the CDR3 is TGTGCCAGCAGTTATGGGCAGGGGTCGGGAAACACCATATATTTT. It specifies CASSYGQGSGNTIYF.

The chain is built from TRBV2 and TRBJ2-7, with unresolved D. The CDR3 length is 11 residues. Germline V gene lookup returns CDR1 SNHLY and CDR2 FYNNEI. The V end was cut by 1 base, the J end by 7 bases, with 5 bases between. CDR3 residues: CASSEGVEQYF. The CDR3 DNA follows: TGTGCCAGCAGTGAAGGGGTAGAGCAGTACTTC.

The rearrangement uses TRBV6-5 and TRBJ1-2, with 9 nucleotides matching TRBD1. V lost 5 bases to trimming and J lost 7 bases; unmatched junction nucleotides: 5. Looked up from germline, CDR1 is MNHEY and CDR2 is SVGAGI. This CDR3 contains 13 residues. CDR3 sequence (DNA): TGTGCCAGCAGTCAAGGACAGGGGATTGGCTACACCTTC. This encodes CASSQGQGIGYTF.

The V and J genes are TRBV10-3 and TRBJ2-2; D unclear. Germline V lookup: CDR1 ENHRY, CDR2 SYGVKD. V gave up 6 bases and J gave up 4 bases, with 6 bases separating them. CDR3 length: 12 amino acids. The CDR3 protein is CAISVITGELFF. CDR3 in DNA: TGTGCCATCAGCGTAATCACCGGGGAGCTGTTTTTT.

V gene TRBV7-8 combines with J gene TRBJ2-7; maybe TRBD2 (5 bases). Germline V lookup: CDR1 SGHVS, CDR2 FQNEAQ. Trimming shortened V by 3 bases and J by 5 bases, and 14 bases separated the two germline ends. The CDR3 consists of 14 residues. CDR3 loop: CASSLGRGRHEQYF. CDR3 DNA sequence: TGTGCCAGCAGCTTGGGGAGAGGCAGGCACGAGCAGTACTTC.

The V and J genes are TRBV21-1 and TRBJ2-3; the table's D call TRBD1 went unverified against the DNA. TRBV21-1 is shown as a pseudogene. This CDR3 is built from 15 residues. This CDR3 reads CATPMKGADTDTQYF. The DNA of the CDR3 is TGTGCCACCCCTATGAAGGGGGCCGACACAGATACGCAGTATTTT.

The gene calls are TRBV6-5 and TRBJ1-2, with D possibly matching TRBD1 (6 bases). Trimming took 5 bases from V and 7 from J, leaving 17 bases between them. This CDR3 spans 14 amino acids. CDR1 is MNHEY and CDR2 is SVGAGI in the germline V gene. As DNA, the CDR3 is TGTGCCAGCAGTCCGCTGGGGGGGGCAAGTGGCTACACCTTC. It is translated as CASSPLGGASGYTF.